This T cell receptor beta chain originates from a study of shared clonotypes between healthy human individuals. For every subset, genomic DNA was evenly distributed across several immunoSEQ plates. Clones were sequenced by immunoSEQ multiplex PCR, and TCRdb holds only the in-frame ones, with some missing. This table holds fewer than 2.5 million clones, 80% to 95% found once. The CDR3 runs to 14 residues. Germline CDR1 is SGDLS and CDR2 is YYNGEE. After removal of 2 bases from V and 7 bases from J, the junction contained 6 bases not matched to a gene. The chain carries TRBV9 and TRBJ1-2; 9 bases map to TRBD1. Input material: naive CD4+ T cells from PBMCs. The sample's subset: CD45RA+ positively selected. This sequence originates from a man between 18 and 29 years old in good health. Some clones in this sample may be carry-over from other donors' samples. The CDR3 DNA is TGTGCCAGCAGCGTTCGGGACAGGGCTGCTGGCTACACCTTC. Encoded protein: CASSVRDRAAGYTF.